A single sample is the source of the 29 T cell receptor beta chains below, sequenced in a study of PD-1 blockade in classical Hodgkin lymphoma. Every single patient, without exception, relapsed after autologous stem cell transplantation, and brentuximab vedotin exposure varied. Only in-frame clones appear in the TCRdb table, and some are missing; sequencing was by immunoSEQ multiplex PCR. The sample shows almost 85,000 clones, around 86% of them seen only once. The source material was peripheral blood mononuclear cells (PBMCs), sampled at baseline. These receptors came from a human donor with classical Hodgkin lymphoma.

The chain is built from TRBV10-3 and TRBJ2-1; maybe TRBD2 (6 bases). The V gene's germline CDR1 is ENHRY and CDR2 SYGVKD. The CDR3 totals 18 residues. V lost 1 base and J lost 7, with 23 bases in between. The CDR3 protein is CAISEYDLTRDGGNEQFF. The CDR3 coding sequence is TGTGCCATCAGTGAGTACGACTTAACCCGGGACGGGGGAAATGAGCAGTTCTTC.

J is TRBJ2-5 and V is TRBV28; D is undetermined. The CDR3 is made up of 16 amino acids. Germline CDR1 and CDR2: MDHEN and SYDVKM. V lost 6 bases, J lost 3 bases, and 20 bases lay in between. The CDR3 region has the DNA TGTGCCAGCAGACCGCCCGTGTGGGGTCCCAAAGAGACCCAGTACTTC. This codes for CASRPPVWGPKETQYF.

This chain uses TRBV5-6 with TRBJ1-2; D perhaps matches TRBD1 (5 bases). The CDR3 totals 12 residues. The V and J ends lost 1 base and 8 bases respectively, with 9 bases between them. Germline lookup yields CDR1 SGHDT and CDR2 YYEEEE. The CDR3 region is CASSLNRLGYTF. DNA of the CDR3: TGTGCCAGCAGCTTGAACAGGCTCGGCTACACCTTC.

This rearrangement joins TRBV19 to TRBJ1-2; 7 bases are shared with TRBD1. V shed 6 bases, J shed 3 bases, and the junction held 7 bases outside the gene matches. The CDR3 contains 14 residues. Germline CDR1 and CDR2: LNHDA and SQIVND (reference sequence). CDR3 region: CASSPGQGDYGYTF. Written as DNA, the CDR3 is TGTGCCAGTAGCCCCGGGCAGGGGGACTATGGCTACACCTTC.

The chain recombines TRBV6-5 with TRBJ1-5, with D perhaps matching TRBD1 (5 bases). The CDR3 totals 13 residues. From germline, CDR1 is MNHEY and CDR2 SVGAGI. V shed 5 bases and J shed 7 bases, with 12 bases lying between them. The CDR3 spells CASSAQGFQPQHF. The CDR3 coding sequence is TGTGCCAGCAGTGCCCAGGGTTTCCAGCCCCAGCATTTT.

CDR3 DNA: TGTGCCAGCAGCCCCGGGACGGCGACAGATACGCAGTATTTT. Translated, it gives CASSPGTATDTQYF. The J gene is TRBJ2-3, the V gene TRBV6-6; D may be TRBD1 or TRBD2 (5 bases each). Germline V gene sequence: CDR1 MNHNY, CDR2 SVGAGI (reference sequence). The V and J ends lost 6 bases and 3 bases respectively, with 13 bases between them. The length of the CDR3 is 14 residues.

The CDR3: CASSYGNYGYTF. The DNA for the CDR3 is TGTGCCAGCAGTTACGGGAACTATGGCTACACCTTC. The chain employs TRBV6-5 and TRBJ1-2; unclear D gene. The CDR3 runs 12 residues. V was pared by 2 bases and J by 2 bases, with 3 bases between. Germline V gives CDR1 MNHEY, CDR2 SVGAGI.

CDR3 sequence: CASSEAPSSTGAYEQYF. DNA for the CDR3: TGTGCCAGCAGTGAAGCGCCCTCCTCGACAGGTGCCTACGAGCAGTACTTC. V gene TRBV2 combines with J gene TRBJ2-7; D is perhaps TRBD1 (6 bases). V lost 0 bases and J lost 2, with 17 bases in between. CDR1 is SNHLY and CDR2 is FYNNEI in the germline V gene. CDR3 length: 17 residues.

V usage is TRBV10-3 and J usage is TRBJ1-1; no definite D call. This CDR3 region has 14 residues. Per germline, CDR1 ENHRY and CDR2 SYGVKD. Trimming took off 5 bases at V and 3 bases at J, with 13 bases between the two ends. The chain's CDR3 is CAISSTARYTEAFF. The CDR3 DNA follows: TGTGCCATCAGTTCGACGGCCAGGTACACTGAAGCTTTCTTT.

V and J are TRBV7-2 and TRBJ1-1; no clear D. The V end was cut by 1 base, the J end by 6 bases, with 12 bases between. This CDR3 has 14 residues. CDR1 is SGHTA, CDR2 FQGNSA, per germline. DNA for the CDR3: TGTGCCAGCAGCTTAGAGAATAGAGGGCCTGAAGCTTTCTTT. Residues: CASSLENRGPEAFF.

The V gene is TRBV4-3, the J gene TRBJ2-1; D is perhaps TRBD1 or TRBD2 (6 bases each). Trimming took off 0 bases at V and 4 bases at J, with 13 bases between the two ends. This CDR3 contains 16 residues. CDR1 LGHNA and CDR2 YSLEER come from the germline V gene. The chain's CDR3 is CASSQDPGAGYNEQFF. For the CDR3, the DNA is TGCGCCAGCAGCCAAGATCCAGGGGCGGGATACAATGAGCAGTTCTTC.

CDR3 sequence: CASSPPRGQLSSDTQYF. CDR3 DNA: TGTGCCAGCTCACCACCGAGGGGACAGCTTTCGTCAGATACGCAGTATTTT. The rearrangement links TRBV18 to TRBJ2-3, with TRBD1 matching 7 bases. The CDR3 loop spans 17 amino acids. Per the germline V gene, CDR1 is KGHSH and CDR2 is LQKENI. J was trimmed by 4 bases and V by 0 bases; bases with no gene match: 10.

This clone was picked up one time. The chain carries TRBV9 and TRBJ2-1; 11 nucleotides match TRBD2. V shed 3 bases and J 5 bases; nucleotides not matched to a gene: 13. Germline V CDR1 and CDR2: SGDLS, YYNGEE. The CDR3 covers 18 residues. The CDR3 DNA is TGTGCCAGCAGCGCGCGTTCCCAGACTAGCGGGATAAACAATGAGCAGTTCTTC. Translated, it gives CASSARSQTSGINNEQFF.

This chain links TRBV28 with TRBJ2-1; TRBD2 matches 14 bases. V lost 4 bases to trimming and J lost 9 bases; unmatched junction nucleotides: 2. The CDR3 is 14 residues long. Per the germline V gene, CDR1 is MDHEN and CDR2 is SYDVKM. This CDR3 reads CASSWTSGRTEQFF. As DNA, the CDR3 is TGTGCCAGCAGTTGGACTAGCGGGAGGACTGAGCAGTTCTTC. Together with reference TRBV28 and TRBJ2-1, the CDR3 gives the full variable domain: DVKVTQSSRYLVKRTGEKVFLECVQDMDHENMFWYRQDPGLGLRLIYFSYDVKMKEKGDIPEGYSVSREKKERFSLILESASTNQTSMYLCASSWTSGRTEQFFGPGTRLTVL.

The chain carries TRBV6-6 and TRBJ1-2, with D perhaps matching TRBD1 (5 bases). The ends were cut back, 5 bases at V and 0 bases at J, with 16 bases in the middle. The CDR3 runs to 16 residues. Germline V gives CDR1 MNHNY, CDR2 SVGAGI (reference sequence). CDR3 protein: CASSPGTGGTNYGYTF. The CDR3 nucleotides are TGTGCCAGCAGTCCGGGGACGGGGGGAACTAACTATGGCTACACCTTC.

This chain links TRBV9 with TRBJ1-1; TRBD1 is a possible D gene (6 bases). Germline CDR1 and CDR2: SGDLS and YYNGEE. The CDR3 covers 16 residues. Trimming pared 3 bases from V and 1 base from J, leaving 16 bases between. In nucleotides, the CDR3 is TGTGCCAGCAGCGAGTCGGGGGGCTGGGGGAACACTGAAGCTTTCTTT. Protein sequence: CASSESGGWGNTEAFF.

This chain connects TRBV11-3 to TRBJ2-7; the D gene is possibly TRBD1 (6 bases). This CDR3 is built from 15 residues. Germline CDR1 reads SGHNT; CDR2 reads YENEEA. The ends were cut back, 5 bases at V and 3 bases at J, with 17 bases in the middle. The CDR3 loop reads CASSRNRAESYEQYF. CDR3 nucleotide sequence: TGTGCCAGCAGCCGTAACAGGGCAGAAAGCTACGAGCAGTACTTC. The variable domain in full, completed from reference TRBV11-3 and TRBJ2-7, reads EAGVVQSPRYKIIEKKQPVAFWCNPISGHNTLYWYLQNLGQGPELLIRYENEEAVDDSQLPKDRFSAERLKGVDSTLKIQPAELGDSAVYLCASSRNRAESYEQYFGPGTRLTVT.

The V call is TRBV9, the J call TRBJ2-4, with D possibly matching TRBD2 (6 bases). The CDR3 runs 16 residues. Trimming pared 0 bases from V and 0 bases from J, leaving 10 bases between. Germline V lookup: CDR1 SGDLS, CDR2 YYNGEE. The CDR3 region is CASSVVPEGAKNIQYF. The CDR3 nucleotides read TGTGCCAGCAGCGTAGTTCCGGAGGGAGCCAAAAACATTCAGTACTTC.

The CDR3 region has the DNA TGTGCCAGCAGCGTATCAGGACGTTCGGGGGAAAAACTGTTTTTT. As protein: CASSVSGRSGEKLFF. The V call is TRBV9, the J call TRBJ1-4; D is unresolved. V dropped 1 base and J dropped 8 bases, with 15 bases sitting between them. This CDR3 has 15 residues. CDR1 is SGDLS, CDR2 YYNGEE, per germline.

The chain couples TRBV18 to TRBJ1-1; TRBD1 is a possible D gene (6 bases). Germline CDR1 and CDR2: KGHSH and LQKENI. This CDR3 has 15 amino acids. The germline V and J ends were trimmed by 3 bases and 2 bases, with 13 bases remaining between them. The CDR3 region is CASSPTYRDNTEAFF. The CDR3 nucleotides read TGTGCCAGCTCACCGACTTACAGGGATAACACTGAAGCTTTCTTT.

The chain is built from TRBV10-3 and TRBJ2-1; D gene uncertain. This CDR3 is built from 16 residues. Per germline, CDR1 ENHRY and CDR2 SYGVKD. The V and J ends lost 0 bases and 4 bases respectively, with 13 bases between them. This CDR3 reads CAISESTGGTYNEQFF. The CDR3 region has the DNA TGTGCCATCAGTGAGTCGACGGGCGGAACTTACAATGAGCAGTTCTTC.

Written as DNA, the CDR3 is TGTGCCAGCGCGGTTTCCGGTCTCTACGAGCAGTACTTC. This sequence encodes CASAVSGLYEQYF. The V and J genes are TRBV7-9 and TRBJ2-7; D unresolved. V lost 8 bases, J lost 3 bases, and 14 bases lay in between. CDR3 length: 13 residues. Germline V gene sequence: CDR1 SEHNR, CDR2 FQNEAQ (reference sequence). The full variable domain, rest sourced from reference TRBV7-9 and TRBJ2-7, is DTGVSQNPRHKITKRGQNVTFRCDPISEHNRLYWYRQTLGQGPEFLTYFQNEAQLEKSRLLSDRFSAERPKGSFSTLEIQRTEQGDSAMYLCASAVSGLYEQYFGPGTRLTVT.

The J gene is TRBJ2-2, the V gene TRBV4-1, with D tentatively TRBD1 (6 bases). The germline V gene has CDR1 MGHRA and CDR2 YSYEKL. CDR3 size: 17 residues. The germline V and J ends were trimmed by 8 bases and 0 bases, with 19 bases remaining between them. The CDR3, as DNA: TGCGCCAGCGGCGAGGGGGATTGGCCTCCGAACACCGGGGAGCTGTTTTTT. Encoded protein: CASGEGDWPPNTGELFF.

Here the CDR3 reads CASSFNEQYF. CDR3 nucleotides: TGTGCCAGCAGCTTTAACGAGCAGTACTTC. The chain is built from TRBV11-2 and TRBJ2-7; unclear D gene. CDR1 and CDR2 (germline): SGHAT, FQNNGV. This CDR3 comprises 10 residues. Deletions cut 3 bases from V and 5 bases from J, with 2 bases between.

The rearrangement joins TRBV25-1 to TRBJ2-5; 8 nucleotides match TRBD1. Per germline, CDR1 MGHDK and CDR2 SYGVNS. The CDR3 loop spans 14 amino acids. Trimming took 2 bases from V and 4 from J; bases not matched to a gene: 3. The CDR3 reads CASSEVDRGETQYF. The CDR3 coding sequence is TGTGCCAGCAGTGAAGTCGACAGGGGAGAGACCCAGTACTTC. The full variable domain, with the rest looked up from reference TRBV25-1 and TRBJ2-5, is EADIYQTPRYLVIGTGKKITLECSQTMGHDKMYWYQQDPGMELHLIHYSYGVNSTEKGDLSSESTVSRIRTEHFPLTLESARPSHTSQYLCASSEVDRGETQYFGPGTRLLVL.

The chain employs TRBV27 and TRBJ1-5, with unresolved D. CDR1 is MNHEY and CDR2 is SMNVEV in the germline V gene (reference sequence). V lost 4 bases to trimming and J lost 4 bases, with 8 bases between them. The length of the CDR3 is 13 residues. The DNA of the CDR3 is TGTGCCAGCAGTTCCGCAGGAAATCAGCCCCAGCATTTT. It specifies CASSSAGNQPQHF.

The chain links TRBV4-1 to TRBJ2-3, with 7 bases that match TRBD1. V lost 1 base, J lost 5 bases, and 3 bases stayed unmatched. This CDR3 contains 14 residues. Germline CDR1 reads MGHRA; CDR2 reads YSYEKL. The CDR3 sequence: CASSQVTGRDTQYF. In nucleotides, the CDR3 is TGCGCCAGCAGCCAAGTGACAGGGAGAGATACGCAGTATTTT.

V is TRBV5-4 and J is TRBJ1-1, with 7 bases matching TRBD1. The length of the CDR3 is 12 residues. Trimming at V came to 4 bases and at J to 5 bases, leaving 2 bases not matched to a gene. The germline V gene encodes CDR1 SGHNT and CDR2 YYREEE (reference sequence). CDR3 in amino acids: CASSKQGTEAFF. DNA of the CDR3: TGTGCCAGCAGCAAACAGGGGACTGAAGCTTTCTTT.

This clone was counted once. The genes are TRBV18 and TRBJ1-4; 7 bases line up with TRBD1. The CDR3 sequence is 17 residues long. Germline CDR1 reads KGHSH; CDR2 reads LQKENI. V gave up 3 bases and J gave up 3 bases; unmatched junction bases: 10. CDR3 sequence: CASSPSAGGFSNEKLFF. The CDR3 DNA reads TGTGCCAGCTCACCCTCGGCAGGGGGATTCTCTAATGAAAAACTGTTTTTT.